Below are 29 T cell receptor beta chains sequenced from a single sample in a study of blood T cell repertoires in COVID-19. Generated by immunoSEQ multiplex PCR, the TCRdb table keeps only in-frame clones and is missing some. The sample includes some 66,000 clones, 80% to 95% of them seen just once. Source material: peripheral blood. All receptors come from a man in his 70s with active COVID-19.

This chain connects TRBV7-2 to TRBJ2-5; 15 bases are a match to TRBD2. The CDR3 has 17 amino acids. The germline V gene has CDR1 SGHTA and CDR2 FQGNSA. V shed 8 bases and J 1 base; nucleotides not matched to a gene: 8. Written as DNA, the CDR3 is TGTGCCAGCGAAAGCTGGACTAGCGGGGGGGTCCAAGAGACCCAGTACTTC. Translated: CASESWTSGGVQETQYF.

The gene calls are TRBV2 and TRBJ2-1; D possibly corresponds to TRBD1 (7 bases). Trimming pared 6 bases from V and 1 base from J, leaving 16 bases between. CDR3 length: 16 residues. Germline lookup yields CDR1 SNHLY and CDR2 FYNNEI. CDR3 in amino acids: CASSSRQGGSYNEQFF. CDR3 DNA sequence: TGTGCCAGCAGCTCCCGACAGGGAGGATCCTACAATGAGCAGTTCTTC.

The chain recombines TRBV5-8 with TRBJ2-5, with 11 bases that match TRBD2. CDR1 and CDR2 (germline): SGHTS, YDEGEE. The CDR3 is 17 residues long. With 0 bases clipped from V and 4 bases from J, the junction kept 8 bases outside the gene matches. The CDR3 is CASSLVVGLAGGETQYF. DNA for the CDR3: TGTGCCAGCAGCTTGGTCGTCGGGCTAGCGGGGGGAGAGACCCAGTACTTC. The full variable domain, rest sourced from reference TRBV5-8 and TRBJ2-5, is EAGVTQSPTHLIKTRGQQATLRCSPISGHTSVYWYQQALGLGLQFLLWYDEGEERNRGNFPPRFSGRQFPNYSSELNVNALELEDSALYLCASSLVVGLAGGETQYFGPGTRLLVL.

V usage is TRBV7-9 and J usage is TRBJ1-2; 9 bases map to TRBD1. J was trimmed by 4 bases and V by 5 bases; bases with no gene match: 11. The CDR3 is made up of 16 amino acids. Per the germline V gene, CDR1 is SEHNR and CDR2 is FQNEAQ (reference sequence). CDR3 coding DNA: TGTGCCAGCAGCCTTGAGGGACAGGGCCCCTTCTATGGCTACACCTTC. It translates to CASSLEGQGPFYGYTF.

The rearrangement links TRBV24-1 to TRBJ2-5, with TRBD2 matching 11 bases. Trimming removed 4 bases from V and 0 bases from J; junction bases left unmatched: 3. From germline, CDR1 is KGHDR and CDR2 SFDVKD. The CDR3 runs 16 residues. Here the CDR3 DNA reads TGTGCCACCAGTGACGGGACTAGCGGATACCAAGAGACCCAGTACTTC. Protein product: CATSDGTSGYQETQYF.

A single count supports this clone. The CDR3 DNA reads as TGTGCCAGCAGACAGGGACTAGCGGGGTACAATGAGCAGTTCTTC. This gives the protein CASRQGLAGYNEQFF. The chain is built from TRBV28 and TRBJ2-1; 13 nucleotides align to TRBD2. The CDR3 runs to 15 residues. The V gene's germline CDR1 is MDHEN and CDR2 SYDVKM. V dropped 6 bases and J dropped 4; count of bases not matched to a gene: 3. The variable domain in full, with the rest retrieved from reference TRBV28 and TRBJ2-1, is DVKVTQSSRYLVKRTGEKVFLECVQDMDHENMFWYRQDPGLGLRLIYFSYDVKMKEKGDIPEGYSVSREKKERFSLILESASTNQTSMYLCASRQGLAGYNEQFFGPGTRLTVL.

This chain uses TRBV7-2 with TRBJ1-5, with D unresolved. Germline V gene sequence: CDR1 SGHTA, CDR2 FQGNSA. Trimming removed 0 bases at V and 9 bases at J, with 12 bases between. This CDR3 is 14 amino acids long. In nucleotides, the CDR3 is TGTGCCAGCAGCTTAGCGGTACAGATCTGGCCCCAGCATTTT. Translation: CASSLAVQIWPQHF.

The chain combines TRBV6-6 with TRBJ1-5; 8 nucleotides agree with TRBD1. CDR3 size: 15 residues. The V and J ends lost 6 bases and 2 bases, in that order; junction bases with no gene match: 6. CDR1 MNHNY and CDR2 SVGAGI come from the germline V gene (reference sequence). The CDR3 coding sequence is TGTGCCAGCAGCGGATCACAGGGGGGCAATCAGCCCCAGCATTTT. Protein product: CASSGSQGGNQPQHF.

The chain links TRBV6-6 to TRBJ1-4; 9 bases match TRBD1. The junction had 3 bases not matched to a gene; V was cut back by 2 bases and J by 8 bases. Germline loops: CDR1 MNHNY, CDR2 SVGAGI (reference sequence). The CDR3 is 14 residues long. The CDR3 bases are TGTGCCAGCAGTTACCGGGACAGGGCCGAAAAACTGTTTTTT. This sequence encodes CASSYRDRAEKLFF.

The chain couples TRBV6-5 to TRBJ1-1; the match to TRBD1 covers 8 bases. The CDR3 is 16 residues long. CDR1 is MNHEY and CDR2 is SVGAGI in the germline V gene. After removal of 0 bases from V and 1 base from J, the junction contained 4 bases not matched to a gene. This CDR3 is CASSYSWTGRNTEAFF. The CDR3 bases are TGTGCCAGCAGTTACTCTTGGACAGGGCGGAACACTGAAGCTTTCTTT.

V usage is TRBV7-6 and J usage is TRBJ2-5; 10 positions match TRBD2. The V and J ends lost 4 bases and 5 bases, in that order; junction bases with no gene match: 10. The CDR3 consists of 16 residues. Germline V CDR1 and CDR2: SGHVS, FNYEAQ. CDR3 coding DNA: TGTGCCAGCAGCTCCATTACTAGCGGGGCGGGGGAGACCCAGTACTTC. Protein: CASSSITSGAGETQYF.

The chain joins TRBV11-2 to TRBJ1-6; 7 bases are shared with TRBD1. Germline lookup yields CDR1 SGHAT and CDR2 FQNNGV. The ends lost 5 bases at V and 5 bases at J; junction bases unmatched: 6. The CDR3 totals 15 residues. The CDR3 region has the DNA TGTGCCAGCAGCACTTGGACAGGAAATAATTCACCCCTCCACTTT. Translating it yields CASSTWTGNNSPLHF.

The chain is built from TRBV5-1 and TRBJ1-2; TRBD1 matches 9 bases. V shed 2 bases and J 6 bases; nucleotides not matched to a gene: 14. This CDR3 has 17 amino acids. The germline V gene has CDR1 SGHRS and CDR2 YFSETQ. This CDR3 reads CASSFPGDREKEDGYTF. CDR3 sequence (DNA): TGCGCCAGCAGCTTTCCAGGGGACAGGGAAAAGGAGGATGGCTACACCTTC.

This clone was observed a single time. The chain uses TRBV3-1 (or the pseudogene TRBV3-2) and TRBJ1-4, with D possibly matching TRBD1 (6 bases). Trimming shortened V by 5 bases and J by 4 bases, and 14 bases separated the two germline ends. The CDR3 is made up of 15 amino acids. CDR1 and CDR2 (germline): LGHDT, YNNKEL (reference sequence). CDR3: CASSKAGGFNEKLFF. Here the CDR3 DNA reads TGTGCCAGCAGCAAAGCGGGGGGCTTTAATGAAAAACTGTTTTTT.

The V gene is TRBV5-1, the J gene TRBJ2-5; the match to TRBD2 covers 15 bases. V gave up 4 bases and J gave up 5 bases; unmatched junction bases: 12. The CDR3 consists of 18 residues. From germline, CDR1 is SGHRS and CDR2 YFSETQ. CDR3 sequence: CASSPGLAGGQSGETQYF. DNA of the CDR3: TGCGCCAGCAGCCCCGGACTAGCGGGGGGGCAGTCGGGGGAGACCCAGTACTTC. The full variable domain, in which reference TRBV5-1 and TRBJ2-5 provide the parts outside the CDR3, is KAGVTQTPRYLIKTRGQQVTLSCSPISGHRSVSWYQQTPGQGLQFLFEYFSETQRNKGNFPGRFSGRQFSNSRSEMNVSTLELGDSALYLCASSPGLAGGQSGETQYFGPGTRLLVL.

The genes are TRBV5-1 and TRBJ2-5; 8 bases are a match to TRBD2. V lost 4 bases to trimming and J lost 1 base; unmatched junction nucleotides: 6. The CDR3 covers 15 residues. Germline CDR1 is SGHRS and CDR2 is YFSETQ. For the CDR3, the DNA is TGCGCCAGCAGCCCCCGGGGGGGCCGCCAAGAGACCCAGTACTTC. Translation gives CASSPRGGRQETQYF. The full variable domain, rest sourced from reference TRBV5-1 and TRBJ2-5, is KAGVTQTPRYLIKTRGQQVTLSCSPISGHRSVSWYQQTPGQGLQFLFEYFSETQRNKGNFPGRFSGRQFSNSRSEMNVSTLELGDSALYLCASSPRGGRQETQYFGPGTRLLVL.

CDR3 region: CASSVFNTGELFF. The DNA of the CDR3 is TGTGCCAGCAGCGTCTTCAACACCGGGGAGCTGTTTTTT. This chain joins TRBV9 and TRBJ2-2; unclear D gene. CDR1 and CDR2 (germline): SGDLS, YYNGEE. The CDR3 covers 13 residues. V was pared by 2 bases and J by 2 bases, with 4 bases between.

The CDR3 DNA sequence: TGTGCCAGCAGCTTAGGGGAGGAGACCCAGTACTTC. Translated: CASSLGEETQYF. The chain has TRBV7-9 and TRBJ2-5, with D perhaps matching TRBD2 (5 bases). CDR3 length: 12 residues. The germline V gene encodes CDR1 SEHNR and CDR2 FQNEAQ (reference sequence). Trimming removed 1 base at V and 5 bases at J, with 5 bases between.

The CDR3 is CASSLEGQGESTEAFF. The CDR3 nucleotides are TGCGCCAGCAGCTTGGAGGGACAGGGGGAGAGCACTGAAGCTTTCTTT. V usage is TRBV5-1 and J usage is TRBJ1-1, with 11 bases matching TRBD1. The CDR3 runs to 16 residues. Germline V gives CDR1 SGHRS, CDR2 YFSETQ. V shed 0 bases and J 4 bases; nucleotides not matched to a gene: 5.

The rearrangement links TRBV24-1 to TRBJ2-5; maybe TRBD2 (6 bases). V gave up 0 bases and J gave up 2 bases, with 15 bases separating them. Germline-derived CDR1 and CDR2 are KGHDR and SFDVKD. The CDR3 loop spans 17 amino acids. CDR3 protein: CATSDLLRGESQETQYF. The CDR3 DNA reads as TGTGCCACCAGTGATTTGTTACGCGGGGAGAGTCAAGAGACCCAGTACTTC.

In this sample, this clone turned up once. The genes are TRBV29-1 and TRBJ1-2; D uncertain. This CDR3 is 11 amino acids long. Looked up from germline, CDR1 is SQVTM and CDR2 is ANQGSEA. V lost 1 base and J lost 4, with 4 bases in between. As DNA, the CDR3 is TGCAGCGTTGAAGTACTCTATGGCTACACCTTC. This sequence encodes CSVEVLYGYTF.

This chain joins TRBV4-2 and TRBJ1-6; the D is unclear. Deletions cut 3 bases from V and 7 bases from J, with 10 bases between. CDR1 and CDR2 from the germline V gene are LGHNA and YNFKEQ. The CDR3 contains 14 residues. The chain's CDR3 is CASSQTPENSPLHF. The CDR3 DNA reads TGTGCCAGCAGCCAGACCCCGGAGAATTCACCCCTCCACTTT.

The V call is TRBV7-8, the J call TRBJ1-1; the D is unclear. Looked up from germline, CDR1 is SGHVS and CDR2 is FQNEAQ. This CDR3 is 14 amino acids long. Trimming cost V 2 bases and J 1 base, with 8 bases left between them. Here the CDR3 DNA reads TGTGCCAGCAGCTTACAGTCAGGGAACACTGAAGCTTTCTTT. Residues: CASSLQSGNTEAFF.

The rearrangement joins TRBV4-3 to TRBJ2-2, with 8 bases fitting TRBD2. Germline CDR1 and CDR2: LGHNA and YSLEER. The CDR3 is 17 residues long. J lost 4 bases, V lost 0 bases, and 7 bases had no gene match. Here the CDR3 reads CASSQDGPAGVTGELFF. CDR3 bases: TGCGCCAGCAGCCAAGATGGGCCAGCGGGGGTCACCGGGGAGCTGTTTTTT.

The chain uses TRBV6-1 and TRBJ1-1; TRBD1 might be the D (5 bases). This CDR3 region has 14 residues. V gave up 1 base and J gave up 5 bases, with 11 bases separating them. The germline V gene encodes CDR1 MNHNS and CDR2 SASEGT. Written as DNA, the CDR3 is TGTGCCAGCAGTGAAGACAGGCTGGGGACTGAAGCTTTCTTT. Translation gives CASSEDRLGTEAFF.

This sequence joins TRBV6-2 or TRBV6-3 and TRBJ2-5; 10 nucleotides agree with TRBD2. The trim removed 4 bases at V and 5 bases at J, leaving 7 bases unmatched. Germline CDR1 and CDR2: MNHEY and SVGEGT. CDR3 length equals 15 residues. The DNA of the CDR3 is TGTGCCAGCAGTTTTAGCGGGGGGCCCCTCGAGACCCAGTACTTC. It is translated as CASSFSGGPLETQYF.

The chain employs TRBV6-1 and TRBJ1-5, with 7 bases that match TRBD1. V lost 2 bases, J lost 4 bases, and 5 bases stayed unmatched. The CDR3 covers 15 residues. Germline CDR1 and CDR2: MNHNS and SASEGT. CDR3 DNA sequence: TGTGCCAGCAGTGAATCGGGACAGCCTAATCAGCCCCAGCATTTT. Its protein is CASSESGQPNQPQHF.

The chain is built from TRBV18 and TRBJ2-1, with a possible D match to TRBD2 (5 bases). The V gene lost 2 bases and the J gene lost 8 bases, with 10 bases spanning the gap. Germline V gene lookup returns CDR1 KGHSH and CDR2 LQKENI. There are 13 residues in the CDR3. The CDR3 sequence is CASSPEGGDEQFF. CDR3 in DNA: TGTGCCAGCTCACCAGAGGGTGGGGATGAGCAGTTCTTC.

This chain joins TRBV15 and TRBJ1-4, with a weak D call TRBD1 (5 bases). V was trimmed by 0 bases and J by 5 bases, leaving 13 bases between them. The CDR3 loop spans 16 amino acids. Germline CDR1 reads LNHNV; CDR2 reads YYDKDF (reference sequence). As DNA, the CDR3 is TGTGCCACCAGCAGAGATACAGCCAGGGAAAATGAAAAACTGTTTTTT. Protein sequence: CATSRDTARENEKLFF.